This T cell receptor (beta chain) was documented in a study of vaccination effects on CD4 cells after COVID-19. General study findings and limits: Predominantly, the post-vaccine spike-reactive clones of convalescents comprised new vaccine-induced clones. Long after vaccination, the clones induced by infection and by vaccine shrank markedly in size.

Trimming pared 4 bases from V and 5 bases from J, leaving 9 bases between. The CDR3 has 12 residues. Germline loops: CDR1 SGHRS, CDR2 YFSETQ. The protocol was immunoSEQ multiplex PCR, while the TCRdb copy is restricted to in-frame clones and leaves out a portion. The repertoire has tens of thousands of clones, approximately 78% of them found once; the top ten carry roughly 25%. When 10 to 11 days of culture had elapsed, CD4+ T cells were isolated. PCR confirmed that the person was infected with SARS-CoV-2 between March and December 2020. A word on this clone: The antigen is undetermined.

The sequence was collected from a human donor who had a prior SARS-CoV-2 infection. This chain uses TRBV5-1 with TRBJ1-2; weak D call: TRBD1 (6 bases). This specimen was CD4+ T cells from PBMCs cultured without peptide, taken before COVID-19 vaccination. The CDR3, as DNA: TGCGCCAGCAGCCCCGGACAGTATGGCTACACCTTC. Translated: CASSPGQYGYTF.